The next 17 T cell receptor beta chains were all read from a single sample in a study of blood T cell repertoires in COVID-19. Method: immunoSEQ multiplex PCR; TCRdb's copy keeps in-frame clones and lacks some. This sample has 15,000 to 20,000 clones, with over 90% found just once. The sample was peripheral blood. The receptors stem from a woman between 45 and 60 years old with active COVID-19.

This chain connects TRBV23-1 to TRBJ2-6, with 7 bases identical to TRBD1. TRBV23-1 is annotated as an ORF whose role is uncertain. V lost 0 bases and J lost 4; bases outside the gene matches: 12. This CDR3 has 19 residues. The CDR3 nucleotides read TGCGCCAGCAGTCAATCCGGGCCCCTGACAGGGCCCGGGGCCAACGTCCTGACTTTC. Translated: CASSQSGPLTGPGANVLTF.

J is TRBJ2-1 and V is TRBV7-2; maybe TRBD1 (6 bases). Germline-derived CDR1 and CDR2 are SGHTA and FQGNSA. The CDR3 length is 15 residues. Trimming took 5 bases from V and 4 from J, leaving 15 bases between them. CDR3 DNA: TGTGCCAGCAGCCACCGGGACATAGGATACAATGAGCAGTTCTTC. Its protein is CASSHRDIGYNEQFF.

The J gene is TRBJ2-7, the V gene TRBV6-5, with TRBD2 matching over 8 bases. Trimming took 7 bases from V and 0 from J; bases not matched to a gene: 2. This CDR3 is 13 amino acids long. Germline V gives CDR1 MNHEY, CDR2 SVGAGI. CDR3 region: CASKSGSSYEQYF. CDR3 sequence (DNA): TGTGCCAGCAAAAGCGGGAGCTCCTACGAGCAGTACTTC.

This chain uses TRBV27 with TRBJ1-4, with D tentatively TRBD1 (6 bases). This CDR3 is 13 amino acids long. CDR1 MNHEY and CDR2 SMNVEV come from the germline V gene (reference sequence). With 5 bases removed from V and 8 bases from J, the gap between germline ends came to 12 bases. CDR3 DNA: TGTGCCAGCAGTCCGGGACACGGGGAAAAACTGTTTTTT. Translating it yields CASSPGHGEKLFF.

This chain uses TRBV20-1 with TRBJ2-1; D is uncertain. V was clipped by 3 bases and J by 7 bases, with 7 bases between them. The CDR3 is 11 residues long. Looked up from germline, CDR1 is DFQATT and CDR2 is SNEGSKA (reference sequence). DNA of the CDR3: TGCAGTGCTAGCTTAATGAATGAGCAGTTCTTC. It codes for CSASLMNEQFF.

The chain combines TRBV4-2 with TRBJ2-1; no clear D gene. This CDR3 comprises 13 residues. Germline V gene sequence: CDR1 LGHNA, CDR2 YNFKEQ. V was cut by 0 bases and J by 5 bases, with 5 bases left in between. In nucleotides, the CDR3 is TGTGCCAGCAGCCAAGATTCAGACAATGAGCAGTTCTTC. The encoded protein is CASSQDSDNEQFF.

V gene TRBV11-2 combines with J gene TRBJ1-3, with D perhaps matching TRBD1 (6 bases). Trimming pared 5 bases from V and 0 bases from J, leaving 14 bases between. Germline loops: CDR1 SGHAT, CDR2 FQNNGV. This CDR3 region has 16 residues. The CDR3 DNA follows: TGTGCCAGCAGCCGACAGGTCCTATACTCTGGAAACACCATATATTTT. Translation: CASSRQVLYSGNTIYF.

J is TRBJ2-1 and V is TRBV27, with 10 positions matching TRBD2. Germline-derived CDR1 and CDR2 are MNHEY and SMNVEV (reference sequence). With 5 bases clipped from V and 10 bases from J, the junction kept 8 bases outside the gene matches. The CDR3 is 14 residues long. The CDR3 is CASSTRTSGLEQFF. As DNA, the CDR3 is TGTGCCAGCAGTACTCGGACTAGCGGCTTGGAGCAGTTCTTC.

In nucleotides, the CDR3 is TGTGCCAGCAGCCGACAGACCTCCTACGAGCAGTACTTC. It yields the protein CASSRQTSYEQYF. The chain joins TRBV5-4 to TRBJ2-7, with D possibly matching TRBD1 (5 bases). Germline V gene lookup returns CDR1 SGHNT and CDR2 YYREEE (reference sequence). This CDR3 region has 13 residues. The V and J ends lost 4 bases and 0 bases respectively, with 8 bases between them. The full variable domain, its missing parts supplied by reference TRBV5-4 and TRBJ2-7, is ETGVTQSPTHLIKTRGQQVTLRCSSQSGHNTVSWYQQALGQGPQFIFQYYREEENGRGNFPPRFSGLQFPNYSSELNVNALELDDSALYLCASSRQTSYEQYFGPGTRLTVT.

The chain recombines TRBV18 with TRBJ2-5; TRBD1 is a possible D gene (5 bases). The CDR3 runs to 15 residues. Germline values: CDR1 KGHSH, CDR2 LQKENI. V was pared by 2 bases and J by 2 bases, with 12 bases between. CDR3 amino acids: CASSPTGHLQETQYF. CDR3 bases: TGTGCCAGCTCACCAACCGGACACTTACAAGAGACCCAGTACTTC.

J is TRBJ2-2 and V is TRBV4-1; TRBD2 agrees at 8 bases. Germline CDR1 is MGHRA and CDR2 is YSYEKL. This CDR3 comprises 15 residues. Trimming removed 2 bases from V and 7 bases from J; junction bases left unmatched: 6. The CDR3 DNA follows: TGCGCCAGCAGCCAACCGGGACTAGAAGGCGGGGAGCTGTTTTTT. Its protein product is CASSQPGLEGGELFF.

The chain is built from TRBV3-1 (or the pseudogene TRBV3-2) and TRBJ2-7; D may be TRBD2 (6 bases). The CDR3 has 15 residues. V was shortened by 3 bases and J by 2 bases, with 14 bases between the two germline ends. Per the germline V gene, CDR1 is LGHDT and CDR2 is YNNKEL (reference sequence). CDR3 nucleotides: TGTGCCAGCAGCCACTCGGGAGACAGAACCTACGAGCAGTACTTC. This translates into CASSHSGDRTYEQYF.

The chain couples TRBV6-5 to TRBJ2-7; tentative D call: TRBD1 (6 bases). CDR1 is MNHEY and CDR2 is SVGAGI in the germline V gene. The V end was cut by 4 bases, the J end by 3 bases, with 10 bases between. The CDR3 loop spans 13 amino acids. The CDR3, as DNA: TGTGCCAGCAGTTGGACAGCTGGCTACGAGCAGTACTTC. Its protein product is CASSWTAGYEQYF.

The CDR3 is CSVEDDQAALLTQYF. CDR3 nucleotide sequence: TGCAGCGTTGAAGACGACCAGGCCGCATTGTTGACGCAGTATTTT. The chain joins TRBV29-1 to TRBJ2-3; D is unclear. The ends were cut back, 0 bases at V and 9 bases at J, with 19 bases in the middle. This CDR3 comprises 15 residues. The germline V gene has CDR1 SQVTM and CDR2 ANQGSEA.

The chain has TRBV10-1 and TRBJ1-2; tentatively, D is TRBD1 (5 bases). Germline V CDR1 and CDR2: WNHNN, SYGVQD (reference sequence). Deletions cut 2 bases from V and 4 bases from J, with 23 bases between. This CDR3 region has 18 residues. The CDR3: CASSEAVRALGWGYGYTF. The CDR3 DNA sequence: TGCGCCAGCAGTGAGGCGGTCAGGGCCCTAGGGTGGGGCTATGGCTACACCTTC.

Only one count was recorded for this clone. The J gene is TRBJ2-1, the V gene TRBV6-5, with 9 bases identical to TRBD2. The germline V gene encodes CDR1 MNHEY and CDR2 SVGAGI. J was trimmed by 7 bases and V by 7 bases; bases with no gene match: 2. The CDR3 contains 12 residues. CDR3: CASKAGGNEQFF. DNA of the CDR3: TGTGCCAGCAAGGCGGGGGGGAATGAGCAGTTCTTC.

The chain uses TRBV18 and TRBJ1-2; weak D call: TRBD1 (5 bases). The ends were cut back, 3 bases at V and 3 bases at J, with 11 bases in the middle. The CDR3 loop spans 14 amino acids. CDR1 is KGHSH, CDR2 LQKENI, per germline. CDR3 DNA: TGTGCCAGCTCACCGTCCGGGGACTACTATGGCTACACCTTC. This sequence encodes CASSPSGDYYGYTF.